This TCR beta chain was identified in a study of response to subunit inactivated influenza vaccine. Study-wide results and caveats: That few new T cells are recruited by each seasonal influenza vaccination was the authors' suggestion.

This clonotype was detected many times. What it recognizes is unknown. The CDR3 loop spans 17 amino acids. Trimming cost V 3 bases and J 0 bases; bases outside gene matches: 13. Germline CDR1 and CDR2: DFQATT and SNEGSKA (reference sequence). MiXCR was run by TCRdb on the RT-PCR reads, yielding one entry per CDR3 protein. The table includes roughly 290,000 distinct CDR3 sequences, 20% to 25% detected once. Specimen: PBMCs from blood, collected 21 months after vaccination. The sequence came from a man between 50 and 75 years old who received an inactivated influenza vaccine. The V call is TRBV20-1, the J call TRBJ1-1; 7 bases match TRBD1. The CDR3 region has the DNA TGCAGTGCTAGGGACAACCGACAGGGAACCATGAACACTGAAGCTTTCTTT. It codes for CSARDNRQGTMNTEAFF.